The 12 T cell receptor beta chains below come from one sample, sequenced in a study of T cell responses to AZD1222 COVID-19 vaccine. TCRdb's table, derived via immunoSEQ multiplex PCR, lists solely in-frame clones and lacks some. This table holds 250,000 or so clones, approximately 93% found once. The sample in question was peripheral blood, obtained on day 0 of AZD1222 vaccination. Receptor source: an adult in good health.

This chain joins TRBV28 and TRBJ1-2; the D is unclear. This CDR3 region has 14 residues. Germline values: CDR1 MDHEN, CDR2 SYDVKM. Trimming shortened V by 4 bases and J by 1 base, and 10 bases separated the two germline ends. The CDR3 bases are TGTGCCAGCAGTTCGGTCAACAATAACTATGGCTACACCTTC. This encodes CASSSVNNNYGYTF.

V gene TRBV6-2 or TRBV6-3 combines with J gene TRBJ2-1, with 8 bases aligning to TRBD2. J was trimmed by 7 bases and V by 2 bases; bases with no gene match: 10. This CDR3 is built from 16 residues. The germline gives CDR1 MNHEY, CDR2 SVGEGT. The CDR3 reads CASSYASGRFSNEQFF. CDR3 nucleotides: TGTGCCAGCAGTTACGCGAGCGGGAGATTTTCAAATGAGCAGTTCTTC.

The chain joins TRBV11-2 to TRBJ2-2; D is unresolved. V was clipped by 5 bases and J by 0 bases, with 10 bases between them. Germline CDR1 is SGHAT and CDR2 is FQNNGV. This CDR3 region has 15 residues. The CDR3, as DNA: TGTGCCAGCAGCCCCCAAGCAGCGAACACCGGGGAGCTGTTTTTT. Its translation: CASSPQAANTGELFF.

This clone was picked up one time. This chain uses TRBV28 with TRBJ2-7; TRBD1 aligns across 7 bases. Germline CDR1 reads MDHEN; CDR2 reads SYDVKM. Trimming took 6 bases from V and 2 from J; bases not matched to a gene: 4. The CDR3 spans 13 residues. CDR3 in DNA: TGTGCCAGCAGGGGGACAGTAACCTACGAGCAGTACTTC. This translates into CASRGTVTYEQYF.

The CDR3 DNA reads as TGTGCCAGCAGCCAAGAGACCTTCTCTGGAAACACCATATATTTT. This translates into CASSQETFSGNTIYF. The gene calls are TRBV3-1 (or the pseudogene TRBV3-2) and TRBJ1-3; no clear D. V gave up 0 bases and J gave up 0 bases, with 6 bases separating them. The CDR3 length is 15 residues. Looked up from germline, CDR1 is LGHDT and CDR2 is YNNKEL (reference sequence).

The genes are TRBV11-1 and TRBJ2-2; D unresolved. V was clipped by 0 bases and J by 0 bases, with 11 bases between them. Per the germline V gene, CDR1 is SGHAT and CDR2 is FQDESV (reference sequence). This CDR3 has 17 amino acids. CDR3 sequence: CASSLAQRTANTGELFF. Written as DNA, the CDR3 is TGTGCCAGCAGCTTAGCGCAAAGGACGGCGAACACCGGGGAGCTGTTTTTT.

V gene TRBV6-5 combines with J gene TRBJ1-1; D remains ambiguous. Germline V gene data show CDR1 as MNHEY and CDR2 as SVGAGI. The CDR3 covers 12 residues. V shed 2 bases and J shed 6 bases, with 7 bases lying between them. CDR3 DNA sequence: TGTGCCAGCAGTTACCCGCGCGCTGAAGCTTTCTTT. Its protein is CASSYPRAEAFF.

The rearrangement links TRBV9 to TRBJ2-7; D is unresolved. The germline CDR1 and CDR2 sequences are SGDLS and YYNGEE. CDR3 size: 17 residues. Trimming took 3 bases from V and 7 from J, leaving 26 bases between them. The DNA of the CDR3 is TGTGCCAGCAGCGCCCTCCCTCGGGTCGGATTGACTGGGGAGCAGTACTTC. This gives the protein CASSALPRVGLTGEQYF.

The chain is built from TRBV2 and TRBJ2-2; maybe TRBD2 (6 bases). Germline-derived CDR1 and CDR2 are SNHLY and FYNNEI. V was clipped by 4 bases and J by 7 bases, with 16 bases between them. CDR3 length: 15 residues. In DNA, the CDR3 is TGTGCCAGCAGTGCCCAACCGGGGGTGGGCGGGGAGCTGTTTTTT. Translated, it gives CASSAQPGVGGELFF.

V gene TRBV7-2 combines with J gene TRBJ2-5, with D perhaps TRBD1 (5 bases). V was trimmed by 5 bases and J by 5 bases, leaving 12 bases between them. Per the germline V gene, CDR1 is SGHTA and CDR2 is FQGNSA. CDR3 size: 13 residues. The CDR3: CASSAGIRETQYF. Written as DNA, the CDR3 is TGTGCCAGCAGCGCAGGGATTCGGGAGACCCAGTACTTC.

The CDR3 nucleotides read TGTGCCAGCAGTTCAGACAGGGGGCAATTTGAAGCTTTCTTT. As protein: CASSSDRGQFEAFF. J is TRBJ1-1 and V is TRBV7-9, with TRBD1 identical over 10 bases. Losses at the gene ends were 6 bases for V and 7 bases for J; bases not matched to a gene: 8. The CDR3 is 14 amino acids. CDR1 SEHNR and CDR2 FQNEAQ come from the germline V gene (reference sequence).

This clone was counted once. The CDR3 loop reads CASIVGQGTYQPQHF. CDR3 in DNA: TGTGCCAGCATCGTGGGACAGGGAACGTATCAGCCCCAGCATTTT. This rearrangement joins TRBV6-5 to TRBJ1-5; 9 bases map to TRBD1. J lost 5 bases, V lost 7 bases, and 9 bases had no gene match. CDR1 and CDR2 (germline): MNHEY, SVGAGI. The CDR3 is 15 residues long.